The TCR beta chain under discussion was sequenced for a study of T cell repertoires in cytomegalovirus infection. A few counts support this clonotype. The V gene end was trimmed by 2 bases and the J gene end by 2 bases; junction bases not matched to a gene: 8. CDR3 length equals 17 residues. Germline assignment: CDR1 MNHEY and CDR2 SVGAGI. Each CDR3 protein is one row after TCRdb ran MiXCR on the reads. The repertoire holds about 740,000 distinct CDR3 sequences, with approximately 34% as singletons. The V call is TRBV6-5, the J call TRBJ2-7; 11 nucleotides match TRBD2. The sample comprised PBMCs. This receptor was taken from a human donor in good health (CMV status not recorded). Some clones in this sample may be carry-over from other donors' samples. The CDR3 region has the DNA TGTGCCAGCAGTTACGCCCCCCCTAGCGGGGGGACCTACGAGCAGTACTTC. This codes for CASSYAPPSGGTYEQYF.